This TCR beta chain appears in the sequencing data of a study of blood T cell repertoires in COVID-19. Study summary: The analysed material was cDNA or gDNA that came from T cells, B-cell-depleted T cells, or PBMCs.

As handled by the study authors: Using reference gene primer amplification, nucleated cell counts were estimated. Clones were sequenced by immunoSEQ multiplex PCR, and TCRdb holds only the in-frame ones, with some missing. D and trimming were read from the DNA, whereas the V and J calls and clone size are those reported in that table. The sample carries about 350,000 clones, about nine tenths recorded once. The germline CDR1 and CDR2 sequences are LNHDA and SQIVND (reference sequence). The junction had 6 bases not matched to a gene; V was cut back by 7 bases and J by 7 bases. The length of the CDR3 is 13 residues. Residents of about two dozen US areas, aged about 18 to 95 years, made up the participants. A case of COVID-19 had been met by exposed participants within 2 weeks before study entry.

The sequencing input was PBMCs or T cells enriched from blood (not recorded which). The source of this sequence is a woman in her twenties or thirties who had been exposed to COVID-19. The chain employs TRBV19 and TRBJ2-1, with 8 bases aligning to TRBD2. CDR3 sequence: CASTFVAGNEQFF. The CDR3 nucleotides are TGTGCCAGTACCTTCGTAGCGGGAAATGAGCAGTTCTTC.